The 19 T cell receptor beta chains below were found in one sample sequenced in a study of Tregs in tolerant kidney transplant recipients. Mixed chimerism was transient after nonmyeloablative marrow transplants from related graft donors. Some clones are missing from TCRdb's copy, which holds only in-frame ones; the method was immunoSEQ multiplex PCR. The table shows 65,000 or so clones, with more than 70% occurring only once. The sequences come from CD4+ T cells from blood (PBMCs), collected 6 months after the transplant. These receptors were taken from a human patient who received a combined kidney and bone marrow transplant. T cells may partly derive from the graft donor.

This clone was counted once. The rearrangement joins TRBV4-2 to TRBJ2-1; 8 nucleotides align to TRBD2. Germline V lookup: CDR1 LGHNA, CDR2 YNFKEQ. V lost 4 bases and J lost 7; bases outside the gene matches: 6. The CDR3 spans 14 residues. CDR3 amino acids: CASSRSGRWNEQFF. The CDR3 DNA reads TGTGCCAGCAGCCGGAGCGGGAGATGGAATGAGCAGTTCTTC.

The J gene is TRBJ1-2, the V gene TRBV4-3; 10 nucleotides line up with TRBD1. Unmatched junction bases numbered 1, after V lost 0 bases and J lost 3 bases. The CDR3 extends over 15 amino acids. Germline-derived CDR1 and CDR2 are LGHNA and YSLEER. The CDR3 DNA reads as TGCGCCAGCAGCCAAGATGGGACAGGGGACTATGGCTACACCTTC. Its translation is CASSQDGTGDYGYTF.

The rearrangement links TRBV7-6 to TRBJ2-7; TRBD1 might be the D (6 bases). Trimming took off 3 bases at V and 0 bases at J, with 9 bases between the two ends. Germline assignment: CDR1 SGHVS and CDR2 FNYEAQ. The CDR3 is 14 residues long. Here the CDR3 DNA reads TGTGCCAGCAGCTTCCGGGACAACTCCTACGAGCAGTACTTC. Translated: CASSFRDNSYEQYF.

The CDR3 sequence: CASSPWGEWSTEAFF. Written as DNA, the CDR3 is TGTGCCAGCAGCCCTTGGGGGGAATGGAGCACTGAAGCTTTCTTT. The chain couples TRBV7-9 to TRBJ1-1, with a possible D match to TRBD1 (5 bases). This CDR3 is 15 amino acids long. Trimming took 5 bases from V and 4 from J, leaving 17 bases between them. Germline loops: CDR1 SEHNR, CDR2 FQNEAQ (reference sequence).

A single count supports this clone. The V gene is TRBV28, the J gene TRBJ2-5; 12 bases fit TRBD1. V lost 4 bases and J lost 5; bases outside the gene matches: 20. This CDR3 spans 20 amino acids. Per the germline V gene, CDR1 is MDHEN and CDR2 is SYDVKM. The CDR3 here is CASSSDRDRGRSNRWETQYF. The CDR3 DNA follows: TGTGCCAGCAGTTCCGACCGGGACAGGGGGCGCTCAAATAGGTGGGAGACCCAGTACTTC.

J is TRBJ1-2 and V is TRBV7-9, with a possible D match to TRBD1 (5 bases). Per the germline V gene, CDR1 is SEHNR and CDR2 is FQNEAQ (reference sequence). This CDR3 contains 14 residues. The V and J ends lost 5 bases and 6 bases respectively, with 16 bases between them. The CDR3 DNA reads as TGTGCCAGCAGCGGGGCTTGGCCTTCGGATGGCTACACCTTC. The encoded protein is CASSGAWPSDGYTF.

This rearrangement joins TRBV5-5 to TRBJ1-2; possibly TRBD1 for D (5 bases). V was clipped by 0 bases and J by 4 bases, with 13 bases between them. CDR1 SGHKS and CDR2 YYEKEE come from the germline V gene (reference sequence). The CDR3 extends over 15 amino acids. The CDR3 spells CASSLGSGSPYGYTF. DNA for the CDR3: TGTGCCAGCAGCTTGGGATCAGGGTCCCCCTATGGCTACACCTTC.

The chain couples TRBV7-8 to TRBJ2-2; 14 bases line up with TRBD2. J was trimmed by 0 bases and V by 5 bases; bases with no gene match: 5. Germline CDR1 is SGHVS and CDR2 is FQNEAQ. The CDR3 covers 18 residues. The CDR3 bases are TGTGCCAGCAGCGCACGACTAGCGGGAGGGCCGAACACCGGGGAGCTGTTTTTT. It encodes CASSARLAGGPNTGELFF.

The chain has TRBV9 and TRBJ2-4; TRBD2 might be the D (6 bases). CDR3 size: 16 residues. Germline V CDR1 and CDR2: SGDLS, YYNGEE. The V gene lost 3 bases and the J gene lost 10 bases, with 23 bases spanning the gap. The CDR3 DNA sequence: TGTGCCAGCAGCGAGGGCCCCCTGACTAGATTGAGAATTCAGTACTTC. Translated, it gives CASSEGPLTRLRIQYF.

The chain is built from TRBV7-6 and TRBJ2-2; the D gene is possibly TRBD2 (6 bases). Germline lookup yields CDR1 SGHVS and CDR2 FNYEAQ. Trimming cost V 3 bases and J 0 bases, with 8 bases left between them. CDR3 size: 15 residues. The CDR3 sequence: CASSLGGTNTGELFF. Here the CDR3 DNA reads TGTGCCAGCAGCTTGGGCGGGACGAACACCGGGGAGCTGTTTTTT.

V is TRBV18 and J is TRBJ2-1; 14 bases agree with TRBD2. CDR3 length equals 17 residues. V trimming: 2 bases; J trimming: 4 bases; junction bases outside the gene matches: 4. Germline CDR1 is KGHSH and CDR2 is LQKENI. CDR3 amino acids: CASSPNRLAGGYNEQFF. The CDR3 DNA reads TGTGCCAGCTCACCAAACCGACTAGCGGGGGGGTACAATGAGCAGTTCTTC.

The chain employs TRBV5-1 and TRBJ2-5, with D tentatively TRBD1 (7 bases). The V end lost 4 bases, the J end lost 3 bases, and 22 bases lay between the germline ends. Germline V gene data show CDR1 as SGHRS and CDR2 as YFSETQ. This CDR3 region has 17 residues. CDR3: CASSPHRRGPEEETQYF. The DNA for the CDR3 is TGCGCCAGCAGCCCTCATAGGAGGGGGCCCGAGGAAGAGACCCAGTACTTC.

This chain joins TRBV5-4 and TRBJ2-5, with 8 bases fitting TRBD2. The junction had 3 bases not matched to a gene; V was cut back by 0 bases and J by 2 bases. Germline-derived CDR1 and CDR2 are SGHNT and YYREEE (reference sequence). This CDR3 is built from 15 residues. The CDR3 reads CASSLDSGSQETQYF. CDR3 coding DNA: TGTGCCAGCAGCTTGGACAGCGGGAGTCAAGAGACCCAGTACTTC.

The V gene is TRBV18, the J gene TRBJ1-1; D gene unclear. Germline V lookup: CDR1 KGHSH, CDR2 LQKENI. CDR3 size: 15 residues. Trimming removed 4 bases from V and 7 bases from J, with 19 bases in between. This CDR3 reads CASSLEEAIRFEAFF. CDR3 nucleotide sequence: TGTGCCAGCTCACTGGAGGAGGCAATAAGATTTGAAGCTTTCTTT.

The V and J genes are TRBV5-1 and TRBJ2-3, with 7 bases lining up with TRBD2. Looked up from germline, CDR1 is SGHRS and CDR2 is YFSETQ. J gave up 3 bases and V 3 bases, and 10 bases lay outside the gene matches. CDR3 length equals 16 residues. The CDR3 coding sequence is TGCGCCAGCAGCTCCGACGGGAGGACGGGTACAGATACGCAGTATTTT. Its translation: CASSSDGRTGTDTQYF.

The J gene is TRBJ2-7, the V gene TRBV7-2, with D possibly being TRBD2 (6 bases). CDR1 is SGHTA, CDR2 FQGNSA, per germline. The CDR3 is made up of 15 amino acids. The germline V and J ends were trimmed by 6 bases and 4 bases, with 19 bases remaining between them. CDR3 DNA sequence: TGTGCCAGCAGAAACGGACCCAGCGGGCGGTACGAGCAGTACTTC. It specifies CASRNGPSGRYEQYF.

The chain uses TRBV11-2 and TRBJ1-1; D gene unclear. CDR3 size: 13 residues. Trimming removed 5 bases at V and 1 base at J, with 8 bases between. The germline CDR1 and CDR2 sequences are SGHAT and FQNNGV. CDR3 region: CASSNNRNTEAFF. In DNA, the CDR3 is TGTGCCAGCAGCAACAACCGGAACACTGAAGCTTTCTTT.

This chain links TRBV9 with TRBJ2-3; D not certain. Germline CDR1 and CDR2: SGDLS and YYNGEE. The CDR3 loop spans 12 amino acids. Trimming took 3 bases from V and 3 from J, leaving 5 bases between them. The CDR3 protein is CASSAFTDTQYF. The CDR3 region has the DNA TGTGCCAGCAGCGCCTTTACAGATACGCAGTATTTT.

This rearrangement joins TRBV6-5 to TRBJ2-3; 14 bases fit TRBD2. The CDR3 length is 14 residues. Trimming at V came to 7 bases and at J to 6 bases, leaving 3 bases not matched to a gene. Germline assignment: CDR1 MNHEY and CDR2 SVGAGI. The CDR3 DNA reads as TGTGCCAGCAAGGGACTAGCGGGAGCGGATACGCAGTATTTT. As protein: CASKGLAGADTQYF.